Below, 21 T cell receptor beta chains from the same sample are listed, as sequenced in a study of CD8 T cells in ankylosing spondylitis. Points from the study as a whole: One TCR beta motif, made up of eight or nine highly homologous variants, appeared characteristic of ankylosing spondylitis blood.

TCRdb passed the 5' RACE reads through MiXCR, listing each CDR3 protein once. The sample yields about 840,000 distinct CDR3 sequences, 10% to 15% seen once. These receptors are not linked to any known antigen. Sequenced material: blood, either unsorted or a sorted T cell fraction (not recorded which). These receptor sequences come from a male donor with ankylosing spondylitis.

The V and J genes are TRBV5-6 and TRBJ1-2; 9 bases line up with TRBD1. Per the germline V gene, CDR1 is SGHDT and CDR2 is YYEEEE. With V trimmed by 5 bases and J by 3 bases, 11 bases remained unmatched. The CDR3 loop spans 16 amino acids. DNA of the CDR3: TGTGCCAGCAGTTACCGGGACAGGGAATACGACTATGGCTACACCTTC. Amino acids: CASSYRDREYDYGYTF.

This clonotype occurred a few times. The chain uses TRBV9 and TRBJ2-5, with D possibly matching TRBD1 (6 bases). From germline, CDR1 is SGDLS and CDR2 YYNGEE. CDR3 size: 15 residues. V gave up 4 bases and J gave up 4 bases, with 17 bases separating them. The CDR3 is CASSPRGGKVETQYF. CDR3 DNA sequence: TGTGCCAGCAGCCCAAGAGGGGGAAAGGTAGAGACCCAGTACTTC.

This clonotype appeared a few times. V and J are TRBV5-6 and TRBJ1-1, with 8 nucleotides matching TRBD1. V shed 4 bases, J shed 11 bases, and the junction held 10 bases outside the gene matches. This CDR3 is 13 amino acids long. Germline CDR1 SGHDT, CDR2 YYEEEE. The CDR3 reads CASSRMDRAKAFF. As DNA, the CDR3 is TGTGCCAGCAGCCGTATGGACAGGGCAAAGGCTTTCTTT.

The chain is built from TRBV20-1 and TRBJ2-1; tentative D call: TRBD2 (5 bases). The germline V and J ends were trimmed by 0 bases and 5 bases, with 11 bases remaining between them. The CDR3 covers 14 residues. CDR1 is DFQATT, CDR2 SNEGSKA, per germline (reference sequence). For the CDR3, the DNA is TGCAGTGCTAGAGATCCGCGGGCACACAATGAGCAGTTCTTC. It translates to CSARDPRAHNEQFF.

CDR3 region: CASSLWGGRVNTEAFF. CDR3 nucleotides: TGTGCCAGCAGTTTATGGGGGGGGCGGGTGAACACTGAAGCTTTCTTT. V and J are TRBV27 and TRBJ1-1; tentatively, D is TRBD1 (6 bases). The CDR3 sequence is 16 residues long. With 1 base removed from V and 0 bases from J, the gap between germline ends came to 12 bases. Germline loops: CDR1 MNHEY, CDR2 SMNVEV (reference sequence).

This clonotype was detected ten times or more. V usage is TRBV11-2 and J usage is TRBJ1-6, with 7 bases lining up with TRBD1. Germline loops: CDR1 SGHAT, CDR2 FQNNGV. The CDR3 extends over 15 amino acids. Losses at the gene ends were 1 base for V and 6 bases for J; bases not matched to a gene: 3. In DNA, the CDR3 is TGTGCCAGCAGCTTAGTGGGGACAGTTAATTCACCCCTCCACTTT. Its translation: CASSLVGTVNSPLHF.

This clonotype was seen at least ten times. This sequence joins TRBV6-5 and TRBJ2-3; 10 bases agree with TRBD2. The V and J ends lost 1 base and 3 bases, in that order; junction bases with no gene match: 4. The CDR3 has 16 amino acids. Germline V CDR1 and CDR2: MNHEY, SVGAGI. The CDR3 region has the DNA TGTGCCAGCAGTTACTGGGGTAGCGGGGGGACAGATACGCAGTATTTT. This sequence encodes CASSYWGSGGTDTQYF.

This clonotype turned up a few times. The rearrangement joins TRBV10-2 to TRBJ2-5; 12 bases fit TRBD1. CDR1 is WSHSY, CDR2 SAAADI, per germline. This CDR3 region has 15 residues. V gave up 2 bases and J gave up 10 bases; unmatched junction bases: 8. The CDR3 loop is CASSEQGTGGTSQYF. CDR3 coding DNA: TGCGCCAGCAGTGAGCAAGGGACAGGGGGCACAAGCCAGTACTTC.

The chain combines TRBV6-2 or TRBV6-3 with TRBJ2-2, with a possible D match to TRBD1 (6 bases). The CDR3 has 15 amino acids. Germline assignment: CDR1 MNHEY and CDR2 SVGEGT. V lost 4 bases and J 1 base, leaving 10 bases between the germline ends. CDR3 DNA: TGTGCCAGCAGTTGGGACACGAGGAACACCGGGGAGCTGTTTTTT. Encoded protein: CASSWDTRNTGELFF.

This clonotype has a handful of counts. This chain uses TRBV20-1 with TRBJ2-3, with 8 bases fitting TRBD1. This CDR3 region has 14 residues. V was clipped by 0 bases and J by 2 bases; unmatched bases: 1. Germline CDR1 and CDR2: DFQATT and SNEGSKA (reference sequence). The CDR3 DNA is TGCAGTGCTAGAGACAGGGGGCTCACAGATACGCAGTATTTT. This translates into CSARDRGLTDTQYF.

V usage is TRBV24-1 and J usage is TRBJ2-1; 11 nucleotides align to TRBD1. Trimming at V came to 1 base and at J to 3 bases, leaving 4 bases not matched to a gene. The CDR3 is 17 amino acids. CDR1 is KGHDR and CDR2 is SFDVKD in the germline V gene. CDR3 sequence: CATSDFGQGASYNEQFF. The CDR3 region has the DNA TGTGCCACCAGTGATTTCGGACAGGGGGCTAGCTACAATGAGCAGTTCTTC.

The V and J genes are TRBV7-2 and TRBJ1-2; D remains ambiguous. The germline gives CDR1 SGHTA, CDR2 FQGNSA. V lost 4 bases and J lost 4, with 10 bases in between. The CDR3 has 13 residues. CDR3 residues: CASSWEDLYGYTF. The CDR3 nucleotides are TGTGCCAGCAGCTGGGAGGACCTCTATGGCTACACCTTC.

The chain is built from TRBV6-1 and TRBJ1-1, with 9 bases aligning to TRBD1. Germline V lookup: CDR1 MNHNS, CDR2 SASEGT. The CDR3 contains 16 residues. V was pared by 5 bases and J by 7 bases, with 14 bases of the junction left unmatched. The CDR3 is CASSKSYRGPALEAFF. CDR3 sequence (DNA): TGTGCCAGCAGTAAGTCATACAGGGGGCCCGCGCTTGAAGCTTTCTTT.

This clonotype was counted only a few times. The genes are TRBV12-5 and TRBJ2-2; D remains ambiguous. V dropped 4 bases and J dropped 0 bases, with 6 bases sitting between them. Per the germline V gene, CDR1 is LGHNT and CDR2 is FRNRAP. CDR3 length: 14 amino acids. CDR3 DNA sequence: TGTGCTAGTGGTTATCACCCGAACACCGGGGAGCTGTTTTTT. Translating gives CASGYHPNTGELFF.

The chain employs TRBV6-1 and TRBJ2-2, with D hard to call. The CDR3 runs to 14 residues. Per germline, CDR1 MNHNS and CDR2 SASEGT. The ends were cut back, 6 bases at V and 0 bases at J, with 8 bases in the middle. The CDR3 DNA reads TGTGCCAGCAGAGTAACGCCGAACACCGGGGAGCTGTTTTTT. Translation: CASRVTPNTGELFF.

The chain carries TRBV29-1 and TRBJ1-4; 7 nucleotides line up with TRBD1. This CDR3 comprises 16 residues. The germline V gene encodes CDR1 SQVTM and CDR2 ANQGSEA. The junction had 12 bases not matched to a gene; V was cut back by 7 bases and J by 1 base. DNA for the CDR3: TGCAGCGCCACCAGACAGGGATGGGGAACTAATGAAAAACTGTTTTTT. Encoded protein: CSATRQGWGTNEKLFF.

This clonotype was seen more than once but under ten times. The chain uses TRBV20-1 and TRBJ2-7; TRBD2 matches at 8 bases. Germline lookup yields CDR1 DFQATT and CDR2 SNEGSKA (reference sequence). The junction had 11 bases not matched to a gene; V was cut back by 3 bases and J by 4 bases. The CDR3 contains 15 residues. CDR3 DNA sequence: TGCAGTGCTAGCCCCCGGGCGCGGGGGGAATACGAGCAGTACTTC. It is translated as CSASPRARGEYEQYF.

The chain recombines TRBV20-1 with TRBJ2-7; 7 nucleotides line up with TRBD2. Germline V lookup: CDR1 DFQATT, CDR2 SNEGSKA (reference sequence). The CDR3 sequence is 10 residues long. The V segment lost 8 bases and the J segment 2 bases; nucleotides outside the gene matches: 0. CDR3 coding DNA: TGCAGTCTAGCGGCCTACGAGCAGTACTTC. Translation: CSLAAYEQYF.

There are many counts of this clonotype. The chain combines TRBV20-1 with TRBJ2-5; D ambiguous. Germline V lookup: CDR1 DFQATT, CDR2 SNEGSKA (reference sequence). The CDR3 loop spans 12 amino acids. Trimming took off 0 bases at V and 0 bases at J, with 2 bases between the two ends. For the CDR3, the DNA is TGCAGTGCTAGAGAGTACCAAGAGACCCAGTACTTC. It specifies CSAREYQETQYF.

This clonotype was detected many times. The J gene is TRBJ1-4, the V gene TRBV4-3; weak D call: TRBD1 (6 bases). The CDR3 loop spans 16 amino acids. Germline CDR1 reads LGHNA; CDR2 reads YSLEER. Trimming stripped 3 bases from V and 3 bases from J, with 14 bases between. The CDR3 loop reads CASSHDFRQANEKLFF. CDR3 DNA: TGCGCCAGCAGCCACGACTTCCGACAGGCTAATGAAAAACTGTTTTTT.

The chain combines TRBV20-1 with TRBJ1-5; possible D gene TRBD1, 5 bases. Germline CDR1 and CDR2: DFQATT and SNEGSKA (reference sequence). The CDR3 is 16 amino acids. The V and J ends lost 6 bases and 0 bases respectively, with 18 bases between them. CDR3 residues: CSATRRGRYSNQPQHF. The CDR3 nucleotides read TGCAGTGCCACCCGGAGGGGCCGCTATAGCAATCAGCCCCAGCATTTT.